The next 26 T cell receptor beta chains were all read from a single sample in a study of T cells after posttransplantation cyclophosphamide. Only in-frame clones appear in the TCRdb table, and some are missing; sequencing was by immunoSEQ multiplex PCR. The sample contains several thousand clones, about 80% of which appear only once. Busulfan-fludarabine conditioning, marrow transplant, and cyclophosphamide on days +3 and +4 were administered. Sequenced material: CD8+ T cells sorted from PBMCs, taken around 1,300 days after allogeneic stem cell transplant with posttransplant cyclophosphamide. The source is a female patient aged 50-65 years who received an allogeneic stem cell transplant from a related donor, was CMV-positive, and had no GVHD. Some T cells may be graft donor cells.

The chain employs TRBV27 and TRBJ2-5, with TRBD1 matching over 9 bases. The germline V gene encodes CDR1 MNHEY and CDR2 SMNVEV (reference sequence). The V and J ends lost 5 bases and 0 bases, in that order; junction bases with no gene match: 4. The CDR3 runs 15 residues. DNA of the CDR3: TGTGCCAGCAGTCCCGGACAGGGGTACCAAGAGACCCAGTACTTC. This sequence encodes CASSPGQGYQETQYF.

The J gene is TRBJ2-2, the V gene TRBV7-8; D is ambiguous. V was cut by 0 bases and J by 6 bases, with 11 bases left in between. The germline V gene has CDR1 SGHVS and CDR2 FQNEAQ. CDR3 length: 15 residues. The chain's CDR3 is CASSLARAEPGELFF. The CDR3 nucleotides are TGTGCCAGCAGCTTAGCTCGTGCGGAGCCCGGGGAGCTGTTTTTT.

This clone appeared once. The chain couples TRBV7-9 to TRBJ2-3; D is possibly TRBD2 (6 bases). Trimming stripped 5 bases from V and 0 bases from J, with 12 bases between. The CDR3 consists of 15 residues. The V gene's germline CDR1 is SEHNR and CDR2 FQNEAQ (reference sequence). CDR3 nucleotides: TGTGCCAGCAGCCGACCGGGACTCAGCACAGATACGCAGTATTTT. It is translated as CASSRPGLSTDTQYF.

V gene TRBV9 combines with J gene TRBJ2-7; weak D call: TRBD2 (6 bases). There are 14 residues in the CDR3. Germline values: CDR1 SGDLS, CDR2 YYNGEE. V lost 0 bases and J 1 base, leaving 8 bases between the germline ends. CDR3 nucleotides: TGTGCCAGCAGCGTAGGGGGGGAGTCCTACGAGCAGTACTTC. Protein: CASSVGGESYEQYF. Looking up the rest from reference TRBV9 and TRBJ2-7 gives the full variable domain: DSGVTQTPKHLITATGQRVTLRCSPRSGDLSVYWYQQSLDQGLQFLIQYYNGEERAKGNILERFSAQQFPDLHSELNLSSLELGDSALYFCASSVGGESYEQYFGPGTRLTVT.

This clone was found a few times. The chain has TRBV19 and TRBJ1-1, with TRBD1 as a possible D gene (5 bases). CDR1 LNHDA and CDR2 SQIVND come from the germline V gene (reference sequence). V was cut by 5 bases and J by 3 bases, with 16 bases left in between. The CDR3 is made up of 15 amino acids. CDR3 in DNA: TGTGCCAGTAGTCCAGTCGGGGGAGGCTACACTGAAGCTTTCTTT. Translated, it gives CASSPVGGGYTEAFF.

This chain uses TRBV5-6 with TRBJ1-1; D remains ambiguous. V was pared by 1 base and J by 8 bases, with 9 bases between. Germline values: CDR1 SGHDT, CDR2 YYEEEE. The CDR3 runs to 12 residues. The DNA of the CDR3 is TGTGCCAGCAGCTTGATGCAGACAGAAGCTTTCTTT. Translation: CASSLMQTEAFF.

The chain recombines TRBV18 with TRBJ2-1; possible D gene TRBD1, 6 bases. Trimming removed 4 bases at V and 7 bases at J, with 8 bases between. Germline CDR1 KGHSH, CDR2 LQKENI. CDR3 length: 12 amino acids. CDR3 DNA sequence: TGTGCCAGCTCACAAGGGGGAAATGAGCAGTTCTTC. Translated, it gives CASSQGGNEQFF.

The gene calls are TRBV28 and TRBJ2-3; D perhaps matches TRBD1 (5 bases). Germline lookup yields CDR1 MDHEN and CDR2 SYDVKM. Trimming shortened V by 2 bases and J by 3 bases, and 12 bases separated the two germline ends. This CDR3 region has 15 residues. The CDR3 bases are TGTGCCAGCAGTTTACAACAGGTGCGGACAGATACGCAGTATTTT. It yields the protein CASSLQQVRTDTQYF.

As DNA, the CDR3 is TGCGCCAGCAGCGCCCTAGCGGGATTCAAAAACATTCAGTACTTC. It translates to CASSALAGFKNIQYF. The chain carries TRBV5-1 and TRBJ2-4; 9 nucleotides agree with TRBD2. Trimming cost V 4 bases and J 3 bases; bases outside gene matches: 5. The CDR3 runs 15 residues. The germline gives CDR1 SGHRS, CDR2 YFSETQ.

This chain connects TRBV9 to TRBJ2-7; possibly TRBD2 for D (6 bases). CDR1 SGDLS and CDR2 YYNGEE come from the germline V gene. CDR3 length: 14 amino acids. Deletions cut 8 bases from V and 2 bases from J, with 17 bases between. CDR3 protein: CASGGGRVTYEQYF. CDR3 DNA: TGTGCCAGTGGGGGAGGCCGCGTTACCTACGAGCAGTACTTC.

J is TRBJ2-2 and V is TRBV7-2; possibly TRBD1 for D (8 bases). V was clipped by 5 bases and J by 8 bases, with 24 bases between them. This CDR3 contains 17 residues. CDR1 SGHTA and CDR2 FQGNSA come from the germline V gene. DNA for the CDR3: TGTGCCAGCAGCCCCCCGGGGGGACAGGCGGTAATTGGGGAGCTGTTTTTT. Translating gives CASSPPGGQAVIGELFF.

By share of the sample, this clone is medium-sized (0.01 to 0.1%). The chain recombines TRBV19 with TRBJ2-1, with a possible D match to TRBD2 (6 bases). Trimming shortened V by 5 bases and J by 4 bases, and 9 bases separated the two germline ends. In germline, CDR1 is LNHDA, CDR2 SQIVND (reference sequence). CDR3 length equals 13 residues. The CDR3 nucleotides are TGTGCCAGTAGTGGGGACTTATACAATGAGCAGTTCTTC. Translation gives CASSGDLYNEQFF. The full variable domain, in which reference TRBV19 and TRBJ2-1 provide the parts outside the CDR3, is DGGITQSPKYLFRKEGQNVTLSCEQNLNHDAMYWYRQDPGQGLRLIYYSQIVNDFQKGDIAEGYSVSREKKESFPLTVTSAQKNPTAFYLCASSGDLYNEQFFGPGTRLTVL.

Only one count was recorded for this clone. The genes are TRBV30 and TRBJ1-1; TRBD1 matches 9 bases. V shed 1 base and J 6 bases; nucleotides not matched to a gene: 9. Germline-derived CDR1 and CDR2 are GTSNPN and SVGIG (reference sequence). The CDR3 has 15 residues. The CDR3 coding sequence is TGTGCCTGGAGTGGAGGACAGGGGATGTTCGCTGAAGCTTTCTTT. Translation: CAWSGGQGMFAEAFF.

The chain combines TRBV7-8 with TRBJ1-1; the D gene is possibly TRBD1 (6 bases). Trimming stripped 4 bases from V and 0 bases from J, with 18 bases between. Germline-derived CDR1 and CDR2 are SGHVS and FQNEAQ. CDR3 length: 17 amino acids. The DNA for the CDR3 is TGTGCCAGCAGCTCTCCACAGGGAGCGGTTATGAACACTGAAGCTTTCTTT. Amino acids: CASSSPQGAVMNTEAFF.

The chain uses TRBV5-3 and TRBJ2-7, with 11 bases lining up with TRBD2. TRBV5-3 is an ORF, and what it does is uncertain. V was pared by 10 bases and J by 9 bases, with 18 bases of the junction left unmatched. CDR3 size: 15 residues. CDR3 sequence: CAGPPVAGGFQRQYF. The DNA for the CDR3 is TGTGCCGGGCCCCCAGTAGCGGGGGGGTTCCAACGGCAGTACTTC.

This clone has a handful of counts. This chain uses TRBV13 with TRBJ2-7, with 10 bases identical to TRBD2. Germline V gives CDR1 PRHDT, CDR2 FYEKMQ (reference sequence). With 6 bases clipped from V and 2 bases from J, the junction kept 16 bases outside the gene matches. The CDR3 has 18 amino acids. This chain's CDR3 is CASSYNYEREGQPYEQYF. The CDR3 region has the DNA TGTGCCAGCAGTTACAATTATGAGCGGGAGGGCCAACCCTACGAGCAGTACTTC.

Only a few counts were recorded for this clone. CDR3 protein: CSVVALQGSGNTIYF. CDR3 nucleotides: TGCAGCGTCGTTGCCCTACAGGGCTCTGGAAACACCATATATTTT. V usage is TRBV29-1 and J usage is TRBJ1-3; D perhaps matches TRBD1 (6 bases). Germline CDR1 SQVTM, CDR2 ANQGSEA. This CDR3 contains 15 residues. The V gene lost 6 bases and the J gene lost 0 bases, with 15 bases spanning the gap.

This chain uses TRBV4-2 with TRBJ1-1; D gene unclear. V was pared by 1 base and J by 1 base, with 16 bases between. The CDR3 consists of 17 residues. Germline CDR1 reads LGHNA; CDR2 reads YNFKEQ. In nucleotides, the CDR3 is TGTGCCAGCAGCCAAGGCTCCTTCTGGGAGGGGAACACTGAAGCTTTCTTT. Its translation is CASSQGSFWEGNTEAFF.

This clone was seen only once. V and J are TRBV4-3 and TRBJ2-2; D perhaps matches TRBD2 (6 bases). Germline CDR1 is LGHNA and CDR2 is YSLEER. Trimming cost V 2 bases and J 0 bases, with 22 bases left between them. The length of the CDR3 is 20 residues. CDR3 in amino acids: CASSQPPAFGQRANTGELFF. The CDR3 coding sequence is TGCGCCAGCAGCCAACCTCCCGCGTTCGGCCAGCGGGCGAACACCGGGGAGCTGTTTTTT.

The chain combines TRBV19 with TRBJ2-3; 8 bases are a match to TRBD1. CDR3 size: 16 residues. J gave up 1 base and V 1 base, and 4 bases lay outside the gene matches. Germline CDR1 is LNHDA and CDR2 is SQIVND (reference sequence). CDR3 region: CASSIGTGFRTDTQYF. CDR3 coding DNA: TGTGCCAGTAGTATAGGGACAGGGTTCCGCACAGATACGCAGTATTTT.

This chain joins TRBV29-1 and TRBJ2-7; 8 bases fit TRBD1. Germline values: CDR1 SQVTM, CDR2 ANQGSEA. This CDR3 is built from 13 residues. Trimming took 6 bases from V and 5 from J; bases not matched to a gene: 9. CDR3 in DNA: TGCAGCGTCCTCGGACAGGGATCGGACGAGCAGTACTTC. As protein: CSVLGQGSDEQYF.

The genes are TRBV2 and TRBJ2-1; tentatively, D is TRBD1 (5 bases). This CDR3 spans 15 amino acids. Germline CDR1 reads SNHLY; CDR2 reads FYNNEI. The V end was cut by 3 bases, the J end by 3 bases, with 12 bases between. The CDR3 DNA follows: TGTGCCAGCAGTGACGTCAGGGCCCTCTACAATGAGCAGTTCTTC. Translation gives CASSDVRALYNEQFF.

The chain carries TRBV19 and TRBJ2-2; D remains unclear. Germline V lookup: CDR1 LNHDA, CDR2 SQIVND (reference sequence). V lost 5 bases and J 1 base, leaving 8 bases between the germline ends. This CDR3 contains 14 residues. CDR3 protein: CASSPGQNTGELFF. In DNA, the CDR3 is TGTGCCAGTAGTCCGGGTCAGAACACCGGGGAGCTGTTTTTT. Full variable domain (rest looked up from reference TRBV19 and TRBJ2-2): DGGITQSPKYLFRKEGQNVTLSCEQNLNHDAMYWYRQDPGQGLRLIYYSQIVNDFQKGDIAEGYSVSREKKESFPLTVTSAQKNPTAFYLCASSPGQNTGELFFGEGSRLTVL.

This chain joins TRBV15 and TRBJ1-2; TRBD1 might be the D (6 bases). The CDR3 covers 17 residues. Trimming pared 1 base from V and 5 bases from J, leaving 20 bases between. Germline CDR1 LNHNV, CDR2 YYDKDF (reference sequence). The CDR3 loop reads CATSRGPTGIGPYGYTF. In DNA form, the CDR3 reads TGTGCCACCAGCAGAGGTCCTACAGGGATCGGTCCTTATGGCTACACCTTC.

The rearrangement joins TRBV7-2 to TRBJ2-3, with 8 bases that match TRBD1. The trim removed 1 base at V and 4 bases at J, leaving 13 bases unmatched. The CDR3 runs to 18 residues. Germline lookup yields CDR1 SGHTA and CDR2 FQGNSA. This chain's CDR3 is CASSLGLVTGVSADTQYF. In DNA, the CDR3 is TGTGCCAGCAGCTTAGGGTTAGTGACAGGGGTATCCGCAGATACGCAGTATTTT.

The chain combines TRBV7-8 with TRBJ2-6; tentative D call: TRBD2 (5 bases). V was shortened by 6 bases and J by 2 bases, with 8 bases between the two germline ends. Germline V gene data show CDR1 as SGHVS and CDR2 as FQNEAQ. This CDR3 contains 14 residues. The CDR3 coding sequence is TGTGCCAGCAGGGTGGGAGCTGGGGCCAACGTCCTGACTTTC. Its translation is CASRVGAGANVLTF.